This TCR beta chain was observed in a study of T-cell memory formation after mild COVID-19. Regarding the study as a whole: Contracting CD4+ clones lay largely in CM and EM, with CD8+ ones residing in EMRA.

The CDR3 has 15 amino acids. V shed 0 bases and J shed 3 bases, with 11 bases lying between them. Germline V gives CDR1 LGHNA, CDR2 YSLEER. Constant-segment-primed 5'RACE gave TCR alpha and TCR beta cDNA libraries with sample barcodes and UMIs. Using its own MiXCR run on the 5' RACE reads, TCRdb lists one record per CDR3 protein. The sample carries 280,000 or so distinct CDR3 sequences, 8% to 9% recorded once. This clonotype was counted many times. Its antigen is as yet unknown. This TCR came from a man aged 18 to 29 who had mild COVID-19 (a few samples of this study predate the infection). Cell type and time point are not known. The chain is built from TRBV4-3 and TRBJ1-1; the D gene is possibly TRBD1 (5 bases). The sample consisted of PBMCs or a T cell subset sorted from them (not recorded which). The CDR3 region has the DNA TGCGCCAGCAGCCAAGATGACAGCAGGTACACTGAAGCTTTCTTT. Translating gives CASSQDDSRYTEAFF.